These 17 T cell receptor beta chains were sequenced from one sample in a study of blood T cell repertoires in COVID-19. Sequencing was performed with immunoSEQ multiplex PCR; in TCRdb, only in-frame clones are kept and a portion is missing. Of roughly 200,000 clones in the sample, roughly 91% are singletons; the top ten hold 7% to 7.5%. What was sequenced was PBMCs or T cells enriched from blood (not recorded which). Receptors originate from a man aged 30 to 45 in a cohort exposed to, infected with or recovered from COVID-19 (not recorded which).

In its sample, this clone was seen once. The CDR3 protein is CASSLRGTRTGNNSPLHF. CDR3 nucleotides: TGTGCCAGCAGTTTACGTGGAACGCGGACGGGGAACAATTCACCCCTCCACTTT. The gene calls are TRBV27 and TRBJ1-6, with D unclear. The CDR3 is 18 amino acids. Between the trimmed V and J ends, which lost 2 bases and 7 bases, there was a span of 21 bases. CDR1 is MNHEY, CDR2 SMNVEV, per germline (reference sequence).

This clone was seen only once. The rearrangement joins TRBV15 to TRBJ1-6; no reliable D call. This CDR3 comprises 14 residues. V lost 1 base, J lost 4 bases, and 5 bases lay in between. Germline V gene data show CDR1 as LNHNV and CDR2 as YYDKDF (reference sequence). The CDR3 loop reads CATSRVEYNSPLHF. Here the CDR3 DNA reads TGTGCCACCAGCAGAGTCGAGTATAATTCACCCCTCCACTTT.

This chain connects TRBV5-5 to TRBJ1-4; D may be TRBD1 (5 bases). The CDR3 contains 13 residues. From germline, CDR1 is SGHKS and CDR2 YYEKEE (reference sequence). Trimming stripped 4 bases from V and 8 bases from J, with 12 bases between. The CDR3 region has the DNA TGTGCCAGCAGCGGCGGGACGGGGGAAAAACTGTTTTTT. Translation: CASSGGTGEKLFF.

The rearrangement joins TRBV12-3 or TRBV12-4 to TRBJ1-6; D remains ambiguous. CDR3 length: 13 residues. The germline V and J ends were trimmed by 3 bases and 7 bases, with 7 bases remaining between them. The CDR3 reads CASSFRENSPLHF. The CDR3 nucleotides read TGTGCCAGCAGTTTTAGAGAGAATTCACCCCTCCACTTT.

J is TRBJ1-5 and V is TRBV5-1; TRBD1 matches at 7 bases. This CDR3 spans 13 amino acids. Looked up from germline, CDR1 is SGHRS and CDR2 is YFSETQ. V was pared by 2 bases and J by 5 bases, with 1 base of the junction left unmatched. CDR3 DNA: TGCGCCAGCAGCTTTCAGGGGGATCAGCCCCAGCATTTT. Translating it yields CASSFQGDQPQHF.

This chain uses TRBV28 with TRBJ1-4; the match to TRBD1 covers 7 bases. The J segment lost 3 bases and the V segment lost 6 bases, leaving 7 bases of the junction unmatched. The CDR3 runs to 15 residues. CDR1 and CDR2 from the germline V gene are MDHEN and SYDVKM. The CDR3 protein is CASSLPGTANEKLFF. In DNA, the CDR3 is TGTGCCAGCAGCCTCCCCGGGACAGCTAATGAAAAACTGTTTTTT.

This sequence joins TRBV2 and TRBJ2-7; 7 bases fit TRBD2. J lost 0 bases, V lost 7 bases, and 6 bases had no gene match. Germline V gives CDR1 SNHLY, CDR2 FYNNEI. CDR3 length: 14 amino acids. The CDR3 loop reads CASTRSGVSYEQYF. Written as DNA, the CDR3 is TGTGCCAGCACTAGGAGCGGGGTCTCCTACGAGCAGTACTTC.

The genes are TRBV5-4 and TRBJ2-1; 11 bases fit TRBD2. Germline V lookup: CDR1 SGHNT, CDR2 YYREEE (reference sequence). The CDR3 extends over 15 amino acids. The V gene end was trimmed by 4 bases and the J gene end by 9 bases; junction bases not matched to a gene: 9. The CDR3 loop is CASSQLTSGKGEQFF. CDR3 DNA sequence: TGTGCCAGCAGCCAGTTGACTAGCGGGAAGGGTGAGCAGTTCTTC.

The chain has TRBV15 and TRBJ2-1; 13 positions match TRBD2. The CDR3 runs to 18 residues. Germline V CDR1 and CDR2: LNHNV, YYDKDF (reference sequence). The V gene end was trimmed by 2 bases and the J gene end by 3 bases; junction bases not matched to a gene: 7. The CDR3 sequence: CATSRKLRLAGGYNEQFF. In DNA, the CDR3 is TGTGCCACCAGCAGAAAGCTCAGACTAGCGGGGGGCTACAATGAGCAGTTCTTC.

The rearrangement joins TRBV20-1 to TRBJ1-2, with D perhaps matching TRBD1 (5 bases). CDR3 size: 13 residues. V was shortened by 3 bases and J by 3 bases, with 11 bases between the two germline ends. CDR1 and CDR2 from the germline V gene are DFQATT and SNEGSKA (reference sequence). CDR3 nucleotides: TGCAGTGCTAGTTCCGGGGGTGACTATGGCTACACCTTC. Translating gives CSASSGGDYGYTF.

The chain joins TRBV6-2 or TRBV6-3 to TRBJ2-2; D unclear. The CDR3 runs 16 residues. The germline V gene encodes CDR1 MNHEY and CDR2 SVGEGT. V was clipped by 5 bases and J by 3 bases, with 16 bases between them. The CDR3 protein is CASSRPGTVDTGELFF. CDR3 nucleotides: TGTGCCAGCAGTCGCCCAGGAACGGTAGACACCGGGGAGCTGTTTTTT.

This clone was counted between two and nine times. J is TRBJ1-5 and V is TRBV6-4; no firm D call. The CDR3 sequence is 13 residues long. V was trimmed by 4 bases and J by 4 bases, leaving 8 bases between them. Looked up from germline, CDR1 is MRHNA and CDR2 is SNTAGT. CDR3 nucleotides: TGTGCCAGCAGTGTCAACACGAATCAGCCCCAGCATTTT. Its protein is CASSVNTNQPQHF.

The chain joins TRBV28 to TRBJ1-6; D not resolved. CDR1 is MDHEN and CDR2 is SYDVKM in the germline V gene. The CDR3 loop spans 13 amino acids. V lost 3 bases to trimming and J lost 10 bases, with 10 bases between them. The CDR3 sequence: CASSLHLGSPLHF. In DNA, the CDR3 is TGTGCCAGCAGTTTGCACCTAGGATCACCCCTCCACTTT. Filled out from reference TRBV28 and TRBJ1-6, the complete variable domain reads DVKVTQSSRYLVKRTGEKVFLECVQDMDHENMFWYRQDPGLGLRLIYFSYDVKMKEKGDIPEGYSVSREKKERFSLILESASTNQTSMYLCASSLHLGSPLHFGNGTRLTVT.

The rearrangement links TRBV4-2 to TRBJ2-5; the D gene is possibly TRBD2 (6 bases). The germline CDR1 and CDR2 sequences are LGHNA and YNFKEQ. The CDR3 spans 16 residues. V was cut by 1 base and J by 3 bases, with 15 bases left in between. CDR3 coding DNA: TGTGCCAGCAGCCAAGGGGTTCAGGAGGGCGAAGAGACCCAGTACTTC. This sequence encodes CASSQGVQEGEETQYF.

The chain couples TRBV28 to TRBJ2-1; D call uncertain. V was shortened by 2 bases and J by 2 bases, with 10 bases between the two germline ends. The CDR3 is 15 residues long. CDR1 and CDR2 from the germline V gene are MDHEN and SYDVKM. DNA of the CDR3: TGTGCCAGCAGTTTAAGGAGTAGTACCTACAATGAGCAGTTCTTC. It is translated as CASSLRSSTYNEQFF.

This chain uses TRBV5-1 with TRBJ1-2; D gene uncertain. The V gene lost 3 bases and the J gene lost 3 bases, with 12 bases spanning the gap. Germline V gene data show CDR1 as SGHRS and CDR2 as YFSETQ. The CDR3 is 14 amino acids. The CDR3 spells CASSSGSGDYGYTF. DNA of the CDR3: TGCGCCAGCAGCTCCGGCTCCGGGGACTATGGCTACACCTTC.

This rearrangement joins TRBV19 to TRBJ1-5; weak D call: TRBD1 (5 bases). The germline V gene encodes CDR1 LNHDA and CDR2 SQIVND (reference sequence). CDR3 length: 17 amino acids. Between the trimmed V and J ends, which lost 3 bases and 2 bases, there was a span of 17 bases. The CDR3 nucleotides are TGTGCCAGTAGTATGGCCGGGGGAGAGATGCGCAATCAGCCCCAGCATTTT. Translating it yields CASSMAGGEMRNQPQHF.